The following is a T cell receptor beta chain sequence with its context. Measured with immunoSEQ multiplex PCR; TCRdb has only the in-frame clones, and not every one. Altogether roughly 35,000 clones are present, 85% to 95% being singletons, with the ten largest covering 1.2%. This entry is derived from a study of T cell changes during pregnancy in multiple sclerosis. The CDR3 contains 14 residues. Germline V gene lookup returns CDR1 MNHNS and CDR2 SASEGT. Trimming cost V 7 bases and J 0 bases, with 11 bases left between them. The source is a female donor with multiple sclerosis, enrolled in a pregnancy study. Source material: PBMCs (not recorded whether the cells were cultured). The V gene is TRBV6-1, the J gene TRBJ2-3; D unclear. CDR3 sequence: CASKVGYSTDTQYF. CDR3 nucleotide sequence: TGTGCCAGCAAAGTGGGATATAGCACAGATACGCAGTATTTT.